These 16 T cell receptor beta chains came from one sample sequenced in a study of OX40 agonist ivuxolimab in advanced cancers. Using immunoSEQ multiplex PCR, the repertoire was profiled, and TCRdb retains in-frame clones only, with some absent. The sample includes 80,000 to 85,000 clones, about 81% of them seen just once. The sequenced sample was CD4+ or CD8+ T cells sorted from blood, obtained in a trial of the OX40 agonist ivuxolimab. Receptors originate from an adult with an advanced solid tumor such as melanoma, head and neck, liver or kidney cancer.

This chain links TRBV10-3 with TRBJ1-2; TRBD1 matches at 11 bases. The CDR3 length is 15 residues. V trimming: 4 bases; J trimming: 2 bases; junction bases outside the gene matches: 3. Germline assignment: CDR1 ENHRY and CDR2 SYGVKD. The CDR3 region has the DNA TGTGCCATCAGTGCCCGGACAGGGGGCAACTATGGCTACACCTTC. It encodes CAISARTGGNYGYTF.

The rearrangement uses TRBV2 and TRBJ2-3; tentatively, D is TRBD1 or TRBD2 (5 bases each). V gave up 7 bases and J gave up 5 bases, with 16 bases separating them. The germline gives CDR1 SNHLY, CDR2 FYNNEI. The CDR3 runs 14 residues. CDR3 nucleotide sequence: TGTGCCAGCAACCCGGGACCCCAGGTAGATACGCAGTATTTT. Translating it yields CASNPGPQVDTQYF.

The CDR3 coding sequence is TGTGCCAGCAACCTCGACAGTTATAATTCACCCCTCCACTTT. Amino acids: CASNLDSYNSPLHF. This chain connects TRBV28 to TRBJ1-6; a possible D gene is TRBD1 (5 bases). V lost 7 bases and J 4 bases, leaving 11 bases between the germline ends. The CDR3 loop spans 14 amino acids. The germline gives CDR1 MDHEN, CDR2 SYDVKM. Full variable domain (outside the CDR3, taken from reference TRBV28 and TRBJ1-6): DVKVTQSSRYLVKRTGEKVFLECVQDMDHENMFWYRQDPGLGLRLIYFSYDVKMKEKGDIPEGYSVSREKKERFSLILESASTNQTSMYLCASNLDSYNSPLHFGNGTRLTVT.

The V call is TRBV25-1, the J call TRBJ2-2, with 7 bases aligning to TRBD2. CDR1 is MGHDK and CDR2 is SYGVNS in the germline V gene. Trimming took 0 bases from V and 3 from J; bases not matched to a gene: 7. The CDR3 sequence is 17 residues long. CDR3 protein: CASSEYMGGSYTGELFF. CDR3 sequence (DNA): TGTGCCAGCAGTGAATATATGGGCGGGAGTTACACCGGGGAGCTGTTTTTT.

The V gene is TRBV2, the J gene TRBJ2-1; no definite D call. The V end lost 5 bases, the J end lost 3 bases, and 17 bases lay between the germline ends. This CDR3 has 16 residues. Per the germline V gene, CDR1 is SNHLY and CDR2 is FYNNEI. CDR3 in amino acids: CASSRTRSPLYNEQFF. CDR3 nucleotides: TGTGCCAGCAGTCGAACGAGAAGTCCCCTCTACAATGAGCAGTTCTTC.

The chain recombines TRBV5-1 with TRBJ1-1, with D possibly TRBD1 on 5 matching bases. Germline V gene sequence: CDR1 SGHRS, CDR2 YFSETQ. The CDR3 covers 14 residues. Deletions cut 1 base from V and 3 bases from J, with 10 bases between. CDR3 sequence reads: CASSLFGGDTEAFF. The CDR3, as DNA: TGCGCCAGCAGCTTGTTTGGGGGGGACACTGAAGCTTTCTTT.

The genes are TRBV7-9 and TRBJ1-2; D might be TRBD1 (6 bases). CDR1 is SEHNR and CDR2 is FQNEAQ in the germline V gene (reference sequence). V was cut by 2 bases and J by 4 bases, with 14 bases left in between. The CDR3 extends over 15 amino acids. The CDR3: CASSLKGGGAYGYTF. CDR3 DNA: TGTGCCAGCAGCTTAAAAGGGGGGGGAGCCTATGGCTACACCTTC.

The chain joins TRBV27 to TRBJ1-1; 8 nucleotides agree with TRBD1. Trimming cost V 5 bases and J 5 bases; bases outside gene matches: 4. This CDR3 comprises 13 residues. Germline V CDR1 and CDR2: MNHEY, SMNVEV (reference sequence). The CDR3 sequence is CASSKWTGTEAFF. CDR3 coding DNA: TGTGCCAGCAGTAAATGGACAGGGACTGAAGCTTTCTTT.

The V gene is TRBV7-9, the J gene TRBJ2-1; D not certain. Germline V gives CDR1 SEHNR, CDR2 FQNEAQ (reference sequence). The V end was cut by 1 base, the J end by 8 bases, with 21 bases between. This CDR3 has 17 residues. CDR3 sequence: CASSLELSRPGSHEQFF. CDR3 DNA: TGTGCCAGCAGCTTAGAGCTGAGCCGGCCGGGTAGCCATGAGCAGTTCTTC.

This chain joins TRBV5-1 and TRBJ2-5; 8 bases align to TRBD1. The CDR3 runs 16 residues. Germline V lookup: CDR1 SGHRS, CDR2 YFSETQ. Trimming took 3 bases from V and 5 from J; bases not matched to a gene: 12. CDR3 sequence: CASSSPSGGPGETQYF. As DNA, the CDR3 is TGCGCCAGCAGCTCCCCATCAGGGGGCCCTGGGGAGACCCAGTACTTC.

The chain combines TRBV6-5 with TRBJ1-2, with D perhaps matching TRBD1 (6 bases). Deletions cut 2 bases from V and 5 bases from J, with 15 bases between. The germline V gene encodes CDR1 MNHEY and CDR2 SVGAGI. The CDR3 is made up of 15 amino acids. This CDR3 reads CASSYGNRAGYGYTF. The CDR3 bases are TGTGCCAGCAGTTACGGGAACAGGGCGGGTTATGGCTACACCTTC.

This rearrangement joins TRBV18 to TRBJ2-6; D is ambiguous. This CDR3 contains 16 residues. Trimming pared 3 bases from V and 4 bases from J, leaving 13 bases between. Germline-derived CDR1 and CDR2 are KGHSH and LQKENI. CDR3 nucleotide sequence: TGTGCCAGCTCACCCGTCTCCATGTGGGGGGCCAACGTCCTGACTTTC. Translated: CASSPVSMWGANVLTF.

The genes are TRBV28 and TRBJ1-2; D not resolved. V dropped 3 bases and J dropped 2 bases, with 7 bases sitting between them. The germline CDR1 and CDR2 sequences are MDHEN and SYDVKM. This CDR3 is built from 13 residues. The CDR3, as DNA: TGTGCCAGCAGTTTCGTCAGAAACTATGGCTACACCTTC. Translated: CASSFVRNYGYTF.

This clone was detected a few times. The chain is built from TRBV7-9 and TRBJ1-5; D remains ambiguous. V dropped 5 bases and J dropped 6 bases, with 8 bases sitting between them. Germline CDR1 is SEHNR and CDR2 is FQNEAQ (reference sequence). The CDR3 totals 12 residues. CDR3 loop: CASSTPSQPQHF. CDR3 nucleotide sequence: TGTGCCAGCAGCACCCCAAGTCAGCCCCAGCATTTT.

This rearrangement joins TRBV27 to TRBJ2-5; 10 bases map to TRBD2. J lost 5 bases, V lost 8 bases, and 8 bases had no gene match. CDR1 and CDR2 (germline): MNHEY, SMNVEV (reference sequence). This CDR3 is built from 14 residues. The CDR3 is CASWKRGGMETQYF. DNA for the CDR3: TGTGCCAGCTGGAAGCGGGGGGGAATGGAGACCCAGTACTTC.

This chain connects TRBV6-6 to TRBJ2-1, with TRBD2 matching 7 bases. The CDR3 has 13 amino acids. Germline V gene lookup returns CDR1 MNHNY and CDR2 SVGAGI (reference sequence). Trimming removed 2 bases from V and 8 bases from J; junction bases left unmatched: 3. The CDR3 nucleotides read TGTGCCAGCAGTTACCTCGGACTAGATGAGCAGTTCTTC. Translation gives CASSYLGLDEQFF.